This TCR beta chain is from a study of blood T cell repertoires in COVID-19. The overall study: T cells, B-cell-depleted T cells, or PBMCs provided the cDNA or gDNA that served as material.

Per the original data handling: Amplification of reference gene primers provided the estimated nucleated cell counts. Produced via immunoSEQ multiplex PCR; TCRdb's table is partial and in-frame only. V and J calls and clone size are given by that table; D and trimming were obtained from the DNA. The table lists tens of thousands of clones, 85% to 95% of them singletons. V lost 5 bases and J lost 3, with 9 bases in between. The CDR3 totals 13 residues. Looked up from germline, CDR1 is SGHRS and CDR2 is YFSETQ. This chain uses TRBV5-1 with TRBJ1-5; weak D call: TRBD1 (5 bases). The TCR comes from a man aged 55-75 years with active or convalescent COVID-19. The sequenced material came from peripheral blood. This CDR3 is CASRTDPNQPQHF. In nucleotides, the CDR3 is TGCGCCAGCAGGACAGATCCCAATCAGCCCCAGCATTTT.